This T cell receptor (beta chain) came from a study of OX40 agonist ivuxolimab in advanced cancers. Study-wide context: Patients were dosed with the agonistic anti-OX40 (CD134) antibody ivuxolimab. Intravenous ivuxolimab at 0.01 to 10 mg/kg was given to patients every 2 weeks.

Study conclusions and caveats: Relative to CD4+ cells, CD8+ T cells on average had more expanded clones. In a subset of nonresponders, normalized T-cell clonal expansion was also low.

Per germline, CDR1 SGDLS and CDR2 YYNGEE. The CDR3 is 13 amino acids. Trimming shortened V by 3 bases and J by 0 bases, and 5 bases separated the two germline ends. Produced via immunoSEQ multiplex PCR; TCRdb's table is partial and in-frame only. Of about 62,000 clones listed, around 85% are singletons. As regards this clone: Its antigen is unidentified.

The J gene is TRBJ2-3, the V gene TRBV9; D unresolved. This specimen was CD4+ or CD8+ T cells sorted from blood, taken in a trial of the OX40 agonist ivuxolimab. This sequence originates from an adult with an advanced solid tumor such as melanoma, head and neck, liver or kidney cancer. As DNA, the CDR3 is TGTGCCAGCAGCGCGACTAGCACAGATACGCAGTATTTT. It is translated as CASSATSTDTQYF.